The T cell receptor beta chain described here comes from a study of blood T cell repertoires in COVID-19. V gave up 6 bases and J gave up 9 bases, with 17 bases separating them. Germline V gives CDR1 MNHEY, CDR2 SVGEGT. This CDR3 contains 13 residues. In the original workflow: How many nucleated cells were present was estimated from reference gene primer amplification. TCRdb keeps only in-frame clones here, not all; method: immunoSEQ multiplex PCR. D and trimming come from the DNA, and the V and J calls and clone size come from that table. The data hold some 200,000 clones, with approximately 80% observed a single time.

Sequenced sample: PBMCs or T cells enriched from blood (not recorded which). The chain employs TRBV6-2 or TRBV6-3 and TRBJ1-1, with D tentatively TRBD1 (6 bases). This receptor was taken from a woman aged 45-65 years who had recovered from COVID-19. DNA of the CDR3: TGTGCCAGCAGCCTTTCACAGGGTACTAAAGCTTTCTTT. Protein sequence: CASSLSQGTKAFF.